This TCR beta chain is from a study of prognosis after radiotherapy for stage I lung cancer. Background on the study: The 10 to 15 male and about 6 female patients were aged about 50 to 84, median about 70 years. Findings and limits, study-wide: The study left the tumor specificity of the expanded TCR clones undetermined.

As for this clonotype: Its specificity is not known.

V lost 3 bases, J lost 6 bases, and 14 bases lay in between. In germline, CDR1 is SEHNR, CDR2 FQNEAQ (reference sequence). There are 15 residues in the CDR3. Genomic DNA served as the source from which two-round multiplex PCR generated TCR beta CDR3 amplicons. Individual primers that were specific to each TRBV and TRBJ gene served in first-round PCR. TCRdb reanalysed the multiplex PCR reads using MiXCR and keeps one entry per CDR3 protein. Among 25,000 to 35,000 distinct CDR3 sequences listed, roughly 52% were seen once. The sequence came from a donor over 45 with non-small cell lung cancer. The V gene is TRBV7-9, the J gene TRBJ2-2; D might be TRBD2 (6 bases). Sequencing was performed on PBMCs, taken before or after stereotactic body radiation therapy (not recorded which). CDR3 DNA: TGTGCCAGCAGCTTCCGGGACTTGGCGGCCGGGGAGCTGTTTTTT. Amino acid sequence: CASSFRDLAAGELFF.